The source of this T cell receptor (beta chain) is a study of T cell responses to AZD1222 COVID-19 vaccine. The CDR3 has 14 amino acids. CDR1 and CDR2 (germline): SGHKS, YYEKEE (reference sequence). The V end was cut by 4 bases, the J end by 1 base, with 11 bases between. Assay: immunoSEQ multiplex PCR; the TCRdb copy retains only in-frame clones and omits some. The sample lists 90,000 to 150,000 clones; approximately 90% were seen once. The study's findings and limits: CD4 TCRs linked to vaccination spanned spike, dominating at 160-218 and 743-854.

Note on this clone: The target antigen is unknown.

The chain carries TRBV5-5 and TRBJ1-2; no firm D call. This sequence was found in an adult in good health. The specimen was peripheral blood, collected on day 0 of AZD1222 vaccination. The CDR3 spells CASSPERFNYGYTF. The CDR3 DNA follows: TGTGCCAGCAGCCCCGAACGGTTTAACTATGGCTACACCTTC.